This T cell receptor (beta chain) appears in the sequencing data of a study of T cell repertoires in cytomegalovirus infection. Study-wide results and limits: It was HLA-C-restricted CMV-specific TCR beta clonotypes that dominated the response ex vivo.

This CDR3 spans 17 amino acids. V was clipped by 6 bases and J by 7 bases; unmatched bases: 17. From germline, CDR1 is SGHKS and CDR2 YYEKEE (reference sequence). This clonotype was seen only a few times. Its antigen is not identified. One entry per CDR3 protein, called by TCRdb with MiXCR from the reads. The sample carries about 920,000 distinct CDR3 sequences, more than 25% recorded once. The sequence was obtained from a human donor in good health (CMV status not recorded). Some clones in this sample may be carry-over from other donors' samples. Source: cultured CD8+ T cells from PBMCs, taken from culture after CMV antigen stimulation. The chain links TRBV5-5 to TRBJ1-1; 11 nucleotides align to TRBD1. CDR3 in amino acids: CASTPLPGQGVLNEAFF. The CDR3 nucleotides are TGTGCCAGCACCCCCCTACCGGGACAGGGGGTTTTAAATGAAGCTTTCTTT.